This TCR beta chain was identified during a study of CD8 T cells in Susac syndrome. Study-level findings and limits: CD4+ T cell repertoires in Susac syndrome exhibited no evidence of clonal expansion.

With random hexamers, reverse transcription was performed on about 0.5 to 1 ug of RNA. Amplification of TCR beta CDR3 was carried out by immunoSEQ multiplex PCR, which covered 54 Vbeta and 13 Jbeta segments. TCRdb re-called the immunoSEQ multiplex PCR reads through MiXCR, storing one row per CDR3 protein. The data contain around 170,000 distinct CDR3 sequences, almost 96% of them singletons. Negative isolation yielded the CD8+ and CD4+ T cells, while FACS enriched the TEMRA cells. With regard to this clonotype: The target antigen is unknown.

Sequenced: CD4+ T cells from PBMCs. The sequence came from a human donor with Susac syndrome.

This CDR3 is CASSLGSGKNIQYF. The CDR3 DNA reads TGTGCCAGCAGTTTAGGTAGCGGCAAAAACATTCAGTACTTC. V is TRBV27 and J is TRBJ2-4, with a possible D match to TRBD2 (6 bases). Trimming shortened V by 2 bases and J by 3 bases, and 8 bases separated the two germline ends. Germline V gives CDR1 MNHEY, CDR2 SMNVEV (reference sequence). The CDR3 spans 14 residues.